In its sample, the clone carrying this TCR beta chain was seen a few times. Germline CDR1 reads SGHTA; CDR2 reads FQGTGA. This CDR3 has 15 amino acids. Between the trimmed V and J ends, which lost 1 base and 3 bases, there was a span of 13 bases. The data were taken from a study of shared clonotypes between healthy human individuals. The protocol was immunoSEQ multiplex PCR, while the TCRdb copy is restricted to in-frame clones and leaves out a portion. Here the sample spans roughly 500,000 clones, roughly 80% being singletons. The unsorted samples had about 95 million PBMCs used for genomic DNA. Material: PBMCs. This receptor was obtained from a woman aged 35 to 49 in good health. Some clones in this sample may be carry-over from other donors' samples. This rearrangement joins TRBV7-3 to TRBJ2-7; D perhaps matches TRBD1 (6 bases). The CDR3 loop reads CASSLKPGHNYEQYF. The CDR3 DNA follows: TGTGCCAGCAGCTTAAAGCCGGGACACAACTACGAGCAGTACTTC.